The rows below give T cell receptor beta chains drawn from one sample of a study of T cells after yellow fever vaccination. TCRdb ran MiXCR on the 5' RACE reads and lists one entry per CDR3 protein. The table has about 340,000 distinct CDR3 sequences, around 3.9% seen once. The sequencing used PBMCs, collected 5 days after the yellow fever booster vaccination. All receptors derive from a man aged 18 to 35 who received the YFV17D yellow fever vaccine. Both conserved end residues are part of each CDR3. A D gene is named only where the DNA matches it firmly. Clone size is not always given. Where it is, it says once, few, many or a class for expanded clones.

abundance,d_gene,j_gene,v_gene,CDR3aa,CDR3nt
few,TRBD2,TRBJ2-3,TRBV11-2,CASSYNLAGGTDTQYF,TGTGCCAGCAGCTACAATCTAGCGGGGGGCACAGATACGCAGTATTTT
few,TRBD2,TRBJ2-1,TRBV5-1,CASSLNPGLASEQFF,TGCGCCAGCAGCTTAAATCCGGGACTAGCAAGCGAGCAGTTCTTC
many,.,TRBJ2-5,TRBV2,CASVSGLQETQYF,TGTGCCAGTGTTTCTGGACTACAAGAGACCCAGTACTTC
few,.,TRBJ1-2,TRBV12-3/TRBV12-4,CASSSSARGGGYTF,TGTGCCAGCAGCTCCAGCGCCCGGGGAGGGGGCTACACCTTC
few,TRBD2,TRBJ2-7,TRBV4-1,CASSQGGVEYEQYF,TGCGCCAGCAGCCAGGGGGGGGTGGAGTACGAGCAGTACTTC
many,.,TRBJ1-1,TRBV5-1,CASMRGAMTEAFF,TGCGCCAGCATGCGGGGGGCGATGACTGAAGCTTTCTTT
.,.,TRBJ2-1,TRBV11-1,CASSFGTKNEQFF,TGTGCCAGCAGCTTTGGAACAAAAAATGAGCAGTTCTTC
few,TRBD1,TRBJ1-1,TRBV7-9,CASSPWTGLAEAFF,TGTGCCAGCAGCCCATGGACAGGGCTCGCTGAAGCTTTCTTT
many,.,TRBJ2-7,TRBV7-6,CASSFGDGSYEQYF,TGTGCCAGCAGTTTCGGGGACGGATCCTACGAGCAGTACTTC
few,.,TRBJ2-7,TRBV7-6,CASSLYPRGSSYEQYF,TGTGCCAGCAGCCTCTACCCTCGGGGGAGCTCCTACGAGCAGTACTTC
few,.,TRBJ2-5,TRBV5-6,CASSLLDGGPETQYF,TGTGCCAGCAGCCTTCTGGACGGGGGCCCAGAGACCCAGTACTTC
few,.,TRBJ2-5,TRBV20-1,CSASPRTIGTQYF,TGCAGTGCTAGCCCGAGGACTATTGGGACCCAGTACTTC
.,TRBD1,TRBJ2-3,TRBV7-2,CASSQTGGPDTQYF,TGTGCCAGCAGCCAGACAGGGGGCCCAGATACGCAGTATTTT
.,TRBD2,TRBJ2-3,TRBV27,CASSPGTSGGVADTQYF,TGTGCCAGCAGCCCCGGGACTAGCGGGGGTGTTGCAGATACGCAGTATTTT
few,TRBD1,TRBJ1-6,TRBV14,CASSRYQGQATNSPLHF,TGTGCCAGCAGCCGCTACCAAGGACAGGCCACAAATTCACCCCTCCACTTT
.,TRBD1,TRBJ1-2,TRBV7-2,CASSTRTGGDYYGYTF,TGTGCCAGCAGCACAAGGACAGGGGGCGATTACTATGGCTACACCTTC
many,.,TRBJ1-1,TRBV4-2,CASSQGDRATNTEAFF,TGTGCCAGCAGCCAAGGGGACCGCGCCACGAACACTGAAGCTTTCTTT
.,.,TRBJ1-2,TRBV28,CASSFRAGAFYGYTF,TGTGCCAGCAGTTTTAGGGCAGGAGCATTTTATGGCTACACCTTC
.,.,TRBJ1-1,TRBV30,CAWTLLVRPNTEAFF,TGTGCCTGGACCCTTCTAGTAAGACCAAACACTGAAGCTTTCTTT
few,.,TRBJ2-3,TRBV6-2/TRBV6-3,CASSSGPANPDTQYF,TGTGCCAGCAGTTCTGGACCGGCCAACCCAGATACGCAGTATTTT
many,.,TRBJ2-3,TRBV6-2/TRBV6-3,CASSSGQEQYF,TGTGCCAGCAGTTCCGGGCAGGAGCAGTATTTT
.,.,TRBJ2-5,TRBV4-1,CASSQGAFQETQYF,TGCGCCAGCAGCCAAGGGGCATTCCAAGAGACCCAGTACTTC
few,TRBD1,TRBJ2-1,TRBV2,CASRPGQAPTYNEQFF,TGTGCCAGCAGACCGGGACAGGCCCCCACTTACAATGAGCAGTTCTTC
few,TRBD2,TRBJ2-5,TRBV7-9,CASSPRFGTDQLAGGPKETQYF,TGTGCCAGCAGCCCGAGGTTCGGGACAGATCAATTAGCGGGGGGCCCCAAAGAGACCCAGTACTTC
.,TRBD2,TRBJ2-5,TRBV20-1,CSAIGTSGDQETQYF,TGCAGTGCTATTGGGACTAGCGGGGACCAAGAGACCCAGTACTTC
many,.,TRBJ1-2,TRBV24-1,CATSDLDSRYGYTF,TGTGCCACCAGTGATCTCGACAGTCGCTATGGCTACACCTTC
few,.,TRBJ2-5,TRBV6-6,CASGGSGPETQYF,TGTGCCAGCGGTGGCTCAGGGCCCGAGACCCAGTACTTC
many,TRBD2,TRBJ2-5,TRBV5-1,CASSLALGGETQYF,TGCGCCAGCAGCTTGGCCTTGGGGGGGGAGACCCAGTACTTC
few,.,TRBJ2-4,TRBV7-2,CASSLELAVFKNIQYF,TGTGCCAGCAGCTTAGAGTTGGCAGTCTTCAAAAACATTCAGTACTTC
many,.,TRBJ1-3,TRBV7-8,CASTQGPRDFSGNTIYF,TGTGCCAGCACCCAAGGCCCCAGGGACTTCTCTGGAAACACCATATATTTT
few,.,TRBJ2-2,TRBV5-1,CASSTQFTGELFF,TGCGCCAGCAGCACACAGTTCACCGGGGAGCTGTTTTTT